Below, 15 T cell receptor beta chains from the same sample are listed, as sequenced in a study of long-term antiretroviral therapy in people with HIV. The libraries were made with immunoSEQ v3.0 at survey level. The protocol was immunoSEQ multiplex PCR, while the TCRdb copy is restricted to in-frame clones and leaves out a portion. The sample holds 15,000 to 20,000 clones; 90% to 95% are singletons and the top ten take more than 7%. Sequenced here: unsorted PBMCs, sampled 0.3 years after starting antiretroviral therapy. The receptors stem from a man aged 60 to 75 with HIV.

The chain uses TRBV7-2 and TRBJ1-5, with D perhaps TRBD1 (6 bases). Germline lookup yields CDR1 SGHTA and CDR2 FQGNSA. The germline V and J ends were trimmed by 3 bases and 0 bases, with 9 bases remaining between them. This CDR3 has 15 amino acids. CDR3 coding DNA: TGTGCCAGCAGCTTGCAGGGGCCTAGCAATCAGCCCCAGCATTTT. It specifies CASSLQGPSNQPQHF.

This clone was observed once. CDR3 DNA: TGCGCCAGCAGCTTGGCCAGTTCCGGGATCCTCTCTGGAAACACCATATATTTT. Encoded protein: CASSLASSGILSGNTIYF. This rearrangement joins TRBV5-1 to TRBJ1-3; D is uncertain. V was clipped by 0 bases and J by 0 bases, with 16 bases between them. CDR1 is SGHRS and CDR2 is YFSETQ in the germline V gene. This CDR3 comprises 18 residues.

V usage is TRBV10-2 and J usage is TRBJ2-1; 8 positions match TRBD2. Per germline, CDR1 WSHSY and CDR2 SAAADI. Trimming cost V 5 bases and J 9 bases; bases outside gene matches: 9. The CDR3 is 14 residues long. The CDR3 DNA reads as TGCGCCAGCAGTTTAGGACTAGCTATCGGTGAGCAGTTCTTC. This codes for CASSLGLAIGEQFF.

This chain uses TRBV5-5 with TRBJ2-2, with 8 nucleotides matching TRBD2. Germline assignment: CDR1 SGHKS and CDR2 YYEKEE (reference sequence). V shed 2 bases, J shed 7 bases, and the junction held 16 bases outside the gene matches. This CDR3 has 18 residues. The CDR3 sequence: CASSFSPGSQRENGELFF. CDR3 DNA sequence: TGTGCCAGCAGCTTCTCTCCGGGATCCCAGCGGGAGAACGGGGAGCTGTTTTTT.

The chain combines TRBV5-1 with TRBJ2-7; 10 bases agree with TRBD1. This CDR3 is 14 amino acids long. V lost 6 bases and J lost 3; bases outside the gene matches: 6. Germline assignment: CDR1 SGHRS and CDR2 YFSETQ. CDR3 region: CASKEGTGVYEQYF. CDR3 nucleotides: TGCGCCAGCAAAGAGGGGACAGGGGTCTACGAGCAGTACTTC. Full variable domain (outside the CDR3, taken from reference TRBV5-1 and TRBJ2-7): KAGVTQTPRYLIKTRGQQVTLSCSPISGHRSVSWYQQTPGQGLQFLFEYFSETQRNKGNFPGRFSGRQFSNSRSEMNVSTLELGDSALYLCASKEGTGVYEQYFGPGTRLTVT.

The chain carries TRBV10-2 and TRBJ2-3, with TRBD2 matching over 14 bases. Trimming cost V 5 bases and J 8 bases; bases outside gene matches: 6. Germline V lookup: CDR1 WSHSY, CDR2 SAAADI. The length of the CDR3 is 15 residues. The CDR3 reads CASSFGTSGGGTQYF. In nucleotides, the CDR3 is TGCGCCAGCAGTTTTGGGACTAGCGGGGGTGGTACGCAGTATTTT.

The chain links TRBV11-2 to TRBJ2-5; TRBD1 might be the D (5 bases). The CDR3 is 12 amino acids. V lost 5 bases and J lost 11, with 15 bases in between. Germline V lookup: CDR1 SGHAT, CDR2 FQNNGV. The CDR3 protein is CASSHKGFRQYF. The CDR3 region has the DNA TGTGCCAGCAGCCATAAGGGGTTTCGGCAGTACTTC. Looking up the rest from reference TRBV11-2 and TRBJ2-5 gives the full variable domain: EAGVAQSPRYKIIEKRQSVAFWCNPISGHATLYWYQQILGQGPKLLIQFQNNGVVDDSQLPKDRFSAERLKGVDSTLKIQPAKLEDSAVYLCASSHKGFRQYFGPGTRLLVL.

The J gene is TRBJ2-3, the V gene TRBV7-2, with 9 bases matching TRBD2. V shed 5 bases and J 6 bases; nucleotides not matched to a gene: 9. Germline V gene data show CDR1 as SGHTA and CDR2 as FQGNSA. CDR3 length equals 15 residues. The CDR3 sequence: CASSLGLASWDTQYF. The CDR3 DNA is TGTGCCAGCAGCCTGGGACTAGCCTCCTGGGATACGCAGTATTTT.

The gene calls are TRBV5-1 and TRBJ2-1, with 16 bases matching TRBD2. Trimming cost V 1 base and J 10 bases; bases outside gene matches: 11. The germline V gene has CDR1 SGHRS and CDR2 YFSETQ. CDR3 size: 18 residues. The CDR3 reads CASSLRSPGTSGGGEQFF. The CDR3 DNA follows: TGCGCCAGCAGCTTGCGGTCGCCCGGGACTAGCGGGGGGGGAGAGCAGTTCTTC. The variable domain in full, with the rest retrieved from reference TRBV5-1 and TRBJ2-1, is KAGVTQTPRYLIKTRGQQVTLSCSPISGHRSVSWYQQTPGQGLQFLFEYFSETQRNKGNFPGRFSGRQFSNSRSEMNVSTLELGDSALYLCASSLRSPGTSGGGEQFFGPGTRLTVL.

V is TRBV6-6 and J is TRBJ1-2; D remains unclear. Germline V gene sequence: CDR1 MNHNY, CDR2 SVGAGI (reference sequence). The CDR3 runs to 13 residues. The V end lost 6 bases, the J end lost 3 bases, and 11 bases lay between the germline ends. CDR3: CASRPASHYGYTF. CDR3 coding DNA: TGTGCCAGCAGACCTGCAAGCCACTATGGCTACACCTTC.

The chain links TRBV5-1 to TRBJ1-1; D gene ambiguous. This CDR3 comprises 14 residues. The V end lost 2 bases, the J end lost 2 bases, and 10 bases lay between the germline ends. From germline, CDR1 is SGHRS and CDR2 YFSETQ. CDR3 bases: TGCGCCAGCAGCTTAGAGGCGCCAAACACTGAAGCTTTCTTT. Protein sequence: CASSLEAPNTEAFF.

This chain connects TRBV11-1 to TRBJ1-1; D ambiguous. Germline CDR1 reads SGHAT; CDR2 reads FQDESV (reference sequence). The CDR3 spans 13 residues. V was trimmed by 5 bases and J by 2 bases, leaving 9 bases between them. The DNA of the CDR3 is TGTGCCAGCAGCACGAGACACAACACTGAAGCTTTCTTT. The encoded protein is CASSTRHNTEAFF.

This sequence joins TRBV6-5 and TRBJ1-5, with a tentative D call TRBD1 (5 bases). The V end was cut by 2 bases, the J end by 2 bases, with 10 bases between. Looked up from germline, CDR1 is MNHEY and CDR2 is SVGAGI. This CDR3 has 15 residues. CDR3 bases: TGTGCCAGCAGTTACAGTGGCAGGGGCAATCAGCCCCAGCATTTT. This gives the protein CASSYSGRGNQPQHF.

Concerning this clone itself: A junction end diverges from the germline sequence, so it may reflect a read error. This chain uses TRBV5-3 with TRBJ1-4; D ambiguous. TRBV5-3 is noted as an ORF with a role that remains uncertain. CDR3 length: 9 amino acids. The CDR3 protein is CARKVSPSF. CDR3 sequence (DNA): TGTGCCAGAAAGGTGTCGCCCTCTTTT.

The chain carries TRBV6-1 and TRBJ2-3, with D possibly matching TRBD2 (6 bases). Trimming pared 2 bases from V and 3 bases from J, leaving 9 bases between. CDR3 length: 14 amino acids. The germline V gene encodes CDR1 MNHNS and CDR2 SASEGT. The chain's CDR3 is CASSEWGETDTQYF. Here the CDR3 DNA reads TGTGCCAGCAGTGAATGGGGGGAGACAGATACGCAGTATTTT.